Here is one T cell receptor (beta chain) with its context. Sampled blood was obtained at baseline, cycle 4 day 1, and cycle 7 day 1. These data are taken from a study of OX40 agonist ivuxolimab in advanced cancers. Overall study context: Dose-escalation patients' cancers were hepatocellular carcinoma, melanoma, renal cell or head and neck cancer. Three patients, one with hepatocellular carcinoma and two with cutaneous melanoma, responded partially.

Germline V CDR1 and CDR2: SGHDT, YYEEEE. CDR3 length: 14 amino acids. Trimming left V 1 base short and J 7 bases short, with 12 bases between. This table comes from immunoSEQ multiplex PCR, and its TCRdb copy is limited to in-frame clones, with some not included. The repertoire has about 83,000 clones, about 81% of them found once; the top ten carry around 6.6%. The origin of this receptor is an adult with an advanced solid tumor such as melanoma, head and neck, liver or kidney cancer. The sequencing here drew on CD4+ or CD8+ T cells sorted from blood, taken in a trial of the OX40 agonist ivuxolimab. The gene calls are TRBV5-6 and TRBJ2-1; D tentatively fits TRBD1 or TRBD2 (5 bases each). CDR3 sequence reads: CASSLMSGRNEQFF. As DNA, the CDR3 is TGTGCCAGCAGCTTGATGTCAGGGAGAAATGAGCAGTTCTTC.